This T cell receptor beta chain was retrieved from a study of early T cells in non-severe SARS-CoV-2 infection. Study-wide context: Bulk RNA from unsorted whole blood was sequenced; chains were unpaired.

Individually, cDNA molecules had unique molecular identifiers attached to them. TCRdb redid the calling of the 5' RACE reads with MiXCR, one entry per CDR3 protein. The repertoire includes tens of thousands of distinct CDR3 sequences, roughly 10% of them detected once, and 4.5% sits in the top ten. Trimming stripped 10 bases from V and 7 bases from J, with 19 bases between. Germline V gene sequence: CDR1 SEHNR, CDR2 FQNEAQ (reference sequence). This CDR3 is built from 14 residues. This clonotype has only a few counts. The sample comprised whole blood. The TCR was taken from an adult who was a healthcare worker with PCR-confirmed SARS-CoV-2 infection or an uninfected control (not recorded which). This sequence joins TRBV7-9 and TRBJ2-2; the D gene could be TRBD1 or TRBD2 (6 bases each). The CDR3 coding sequence is TGTGCCACCGGAGCCCCGGGGGCCGTCGGGGAGCTGTTTTTT. Its translation is CATGAPGAVGELFF.